Below are 6 T cell receptor beta chains sequenced from a single sample in a study of blood T cell repertoires in COVID-19. Generated by immunoSEQ multiplex PCR, the TCRdb table keeps only in-frame clones and is missing some. The table shows tens of thousands of clones, with around four fifths occurring only once. The sequenced material came from peripheral blood. The receptors were gathered from a woman between 55 and 75 years old with acute or convalescent COVID-19.

The V call is TRBV2, the J call TRBJ1-1; 8 nucleotides line up with TRBD1. CDR3 length equals 15 residues. V trimming: 6 bases; J trimming: 4 bases; junction bases outside the gene matches: 10. Germline V gene sequence: CDR1 SNHLY, CDR2 FYNNEI. The CDR3 sequence is CASRQQGGVGTEAFF. CDR3 in DNA: TGTGCCAGCAGACAACAGGGGGGGGTTGGCACTGAAGCTTTCTTT. Full variable domain (remainder filled in from reference TRBV2 and TRBJ1-1): EPEVTQTPSHQVTQMGQEVILRCVPISNHLYFYWYRQILGQKVEFLVSFYNNEISEKSEIFDDQFSVERPDGSNFTLKIRSTKLEDSAMYFCASRQQGGVGTEAFFGQGTRLTVV.

This clone showed up just once. The chain carries TRBV7-2 and TRBJ2-7; 9 bases map to TRBD2. V was pared by 1 base and J by 0 bases, with 13 bases of the junction left unmatched. The germline CDR1 and CDR2 sequences are SGHTA and FQGNSA. This CDR3 contains 19 residues. The CDR3 reads CASSLVASGASSRSYEQYF. The CDR3 DNA reads as TGTGCCAGCAGCTTAGTTGCTAGCGGGGCCTCATCCCGCTCCTACGAGCAGTACTTC.

This rearrangement joins TRBV7-2 to TRBJ1-1, with TRBD1 matching 8 bases. The CDR3 spans 13 residues. Germline V gives CDR1 SGHTA, CDR2 FQGNSA. With 6 bases clipped from V and 5 bases from J, the junction kept 5 bases outside the gene matches. The CDR3 here is CASRPDRVTEAFF. The CDR3, as DNA: TGTGCCAGCAGACCGGACAGGGTGACTGAAGCTTTCTTT.

The rearrangement joins TRBV6-2 or TRBV6-3 to TRBJ2-5; D possibly corresponds to TRBD2 (6 bases). Trimming cost V 6 bases and J 3 bases, with 17 bases left between them. Germline values: CDR1 MNHEY, CDR2 SVGEGT. This CDR3 is 15 amino acids long. The chain's CDR3 is CASSSPAGSKETQYF. In DNA form, the CDR3 reads TGTGCCAGCAGCTCCCCTGCGGGGTCAAAAGAGACCCAGTACTTC.

The chain links TRBV25-1 to TRBJ1-6; D gene ambiguous. V shed 3 bases and J shed 7 bases, with 10 bases lying between them. Germline V CDR1 and CDR2: MGHDK, SYGVNS. CDR3 length: 14 amino acids. The CDR3 DNA reads TGTGCCAGCAGTGAGCCGGGGTGGAATTCACCCCTCCACTTT. It encodes CASSEPGWNSPLHF. The full variable domain, with the rest looked up from reference TRBV25-1 and TRBJ1-6, is EADIYQTPRYLVIGTGKKITLECSQTMGHDKMYWYQQDPGMELHLIHYSYGVNSTEKGDLSSESTVSRIRTEHFPLTLESARPSHTSQYLCASSEPGWNSPLHFGNGTRLTVT.

The chain recombines TRBV4-2 with TRBJ1-4; D is unresolved. V lost 0 bases, J lost 7 bases, and 15 bases lay in between. This CDR3 comprises 16 residues. Germline loops: CDR1 LGHNA, CDR2 YNFKEQ. CDR3 in DNA: TGTGCCAGCAGCCAAGATTGGGTTCGGGGTACTGAAAAACTGTTTTTT. It specifies CASSQDWVRGTEKLFF.